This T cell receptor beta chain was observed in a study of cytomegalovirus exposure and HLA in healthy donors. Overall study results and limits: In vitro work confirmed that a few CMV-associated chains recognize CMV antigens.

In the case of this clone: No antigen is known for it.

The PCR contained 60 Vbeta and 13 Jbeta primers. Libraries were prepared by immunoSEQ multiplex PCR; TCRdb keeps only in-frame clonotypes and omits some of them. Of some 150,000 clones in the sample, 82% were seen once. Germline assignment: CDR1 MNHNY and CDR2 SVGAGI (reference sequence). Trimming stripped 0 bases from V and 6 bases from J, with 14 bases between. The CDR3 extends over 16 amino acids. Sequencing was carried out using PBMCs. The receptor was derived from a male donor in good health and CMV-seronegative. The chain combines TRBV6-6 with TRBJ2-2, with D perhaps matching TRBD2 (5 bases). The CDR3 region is CASSYSSASQSGELFF. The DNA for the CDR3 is TGTGCCAGCAGTTACTCGTCGGCTAGCCAGTCCGGGGAGCTGTTTTTT.